This T cell receptor (beta chain) is from a study of response to subunit inactivated influenza vaccine. This CDR3 is 13 amino acids long. With 7 bases removed from V and 15 bases from J, the gap between germline ends came to 22 bases. Germline lookup yields CDR1 MNHEY and CDR2 SVGEGT. About this clonotype itself: Antigen unknown.

Study results and limitations: Authors suggested seasonal influenza vaccinations each recruit few new T cells.

TCRdb independently ran MiXCR on the RT-PCR reads; one entry per CDR3 protein. Of fewer than 750,000 distinct CDR3 sequences listed, about 15% were seen once; the top ten hold 11%. The V gene is TRBV6-2 or TRBV6-3, the J gene TRBJ2-1, with D perhaps matching TRBD2 (5 bases). The sample in question was PBMCs from blood, obtained 11 to 12 days after vaccination. This TCR was recovered from a middle-aged man who received an inactivated influenza vaccine. In nucleotides, the CDR3 is TGTGCCAGCACCCAGGCCCCGCGGGCCCGGCTGTTCTTC. Translating it yields CASTQAPRARLFF.